The 21 T cell receptor beta chains below were found in one sample sequenced in a study of OX40 agonist ivuxolimab in advanced cancers. Profiled with immunoSEQ multiplex PCR; TCRdb holds only in-frame clones, not every one. Among around 79,000 clones listed, around 90% were seen once. Here the sequenced sample was CD4+ or CD8+ T cells sorted from blood, taken in a trial of the OX40 agonist ivuxolimab. The source of these receptors is an adult with an advanced solid tumor such as melanoma, head and neck, liver or kidney cancer.

CDR3 protein: CATSRVGQRNYGYTF. DNA of the CDR3: TGTGCCACCAGCAGGGTAGGACAACGGAACTATGGCTACACCTTC. The chain couples TRBV15 to TRBJ1-2, with D perhaps matching TRBD1 (5 bases). V gave up 3 bases and J gave up 2 bases, with 13 bases separating them. This CDR3 is built from 15 residues. Germline V gives CDR1 LNHNV, CDR2 YYDKDF (reference sequence).

This sequence joins TRBV5-5 and TRBJ1-5; 7 bases map to TRBD1. The V gene end was trimmed by 5 bases and the J gene end by 0 bases; junction bases not matched to a gene: 5. CDR1 and CDR2 from the germline V gene are SGHKS and YYEKEE (reference sequence). CDR3 size: 15 residues. CDR3 amino acids: CASSLGQASNQPQHF. CDR3 DNA sequence: TGTGCCAGCAGTTTAGGACAGGCTAGCAATCAGCCCCAGCATTTT. The variable domain in full, completed from reference TRBV5-5 and TRBJ1-5, reads DAGVTQSPTHLIKTRGQQVTLRCSPISGHKSVSWYQQVLGQGPQFIFQYYEKEERGRGNFPDRFSARQFPNYSSELNVNALLLGDSALYLCASSLGQASNQPQHFGDGTRLSIL.

J is TRBJ1-2 and V is TRBV19; no clear D. The germline V and J ends were trimmed by 2 bases and 1 base, with 11 bases remaining between them. Germline CDR1 reads LNHDA; CDR2 reads SQIVND (reference sequence). The CDR3 length is 15 residues. The CDR3 is CASSINVGVNYGYTF. DNA of the CDR3: TGTGCCAGTAGTATAAACGTTGGGGTTAACTATGGCTACACCTTC.

The V gene is TRBV6-1, the J gene TRBJ1-6, with D unresolved. Germline lookup yields CDR1 MNHNS and CDR2 SASEGT. The ends were cut back, 8 bases at V and 4 bases at J, with 9 bases in the middle. The length of the CDR3 is 13 residues. CDR3 loop: CASLPSYNSPLHF. Here the CDR3 DNA reads TGTGCCAGCCTCCCCTCTTATAATTCACCCCTCCACTTT.

The gene calls are TRBV13 and TRBJ2-7; tentative D call: TRBD1 (5 bases). This CDR3 is built from 13 residues. V was clipped by 3 bases and J by 6 bases, with 12 bases between them. Germline V lookup: CDR1 PRHDT, CDR2 FYEKMQ (reference sequence). The CDR3 here is CASSFSRVGEQYF. The CDR3 DNA follows: TGTGCCAGCAGCTTTAGCAGGGTTGGCGAGCAGTACTTC.

This clone appeared a few times. This chain uses TRBV6-4 with TRBJ1-1; perhaps TRBD1 as D (6 bases). V lost 1 base, J lost 11 bases, and 17 bases lay in between. CDR3 length equals 14 residues. Germline loops: CDR1 MRHNA, CDR2 SNTAGT. The CDR3 loop is CASSDLGGEDSAFF. In DNA form, the CDR3 reads TGTGCCAGCAGTGACTTAGGGGGGGAAGATTCGGCTTTCTTT.

The rearrangement joins TRBV7-9 to TRBJ2-3; tentative D call: TRBD2 (6 bases). The CDR3 length is 14 residues. Trimming shortened V by 5 bases and J by 6 bases, and 15 bases separated the two germline ends. The V gene's germline CDR1 is SEHNR and CDR2 FQNEAQ (reference sequence). CDR3 DNA sequence: TGTGCCAGCAGCCCGAGACTAGGATCTGATACGCAGTATTTT. This sequence encodes CASSPRLGSDTQYF.

This CDR3 is CASSTYQGAYEQYF. CDR3 nucleotides: TGTGCCAGTAGTACTTACCAGGGCGCCTACGAGCAGTACTTC. V gene TRBV19 combines with J gene TRBJ2-7; tentatively, D is TRBD1 (5 bases). Trimming shortened V by 4 bases and J by 2 bases, and 12 bases separated the two germline ends. The CDR3 loop spans 14 amino acids. Per the germline V gene, CDR1 is LNHDA and CDR2 is SQIVND (reference sequence).

This sequence joins TRBV19 and TRBJ1-5; no clear D gene. The CDR3 spans 14 residues. Trimming took 3 bases from V and 5 from J, leaving 11 bases between them. The germline gives CDR1 LNHDA, CDR2 SQIVND (reference sequence). DNA of the CDR3: TGTGCCAGTAGTATGGGAGAAGGATATCAGCCCCAGCATTTT. This encodes CASSMGEGYQPQHF.

Regarding this clone: The junction shows a germline mismatch at one end, possibly a read error. The V call is TRBV13, the J call TRBJ1-1; no definite D call. CDR1 and CDR2 from the germline V gene are PRHDT and FYEKMQ (reference sequence). The CDR3 has 14 residues. The CDR3 sequence is CTSSLEGGNTEAFF. For the CDR3, the DNA is TGTACCAGCAGCTTAGAGGGTGGGAACACTGAAGCTTTCTTT.

The chain carries TRBV5-6 and TRBJ2-5; unclear D gene. The J call may be wrong; the DNA end is better matched by TRBJ2-7. The germline V gene has CDR1 SGHDT and CDR2 YYEEEE. The CDR3 loop spans 13 amino acids. DNA of the CDR3: TGTGCCAGCAGCTTGTTACCGGACTACGAGCAGTACTTC. Protein sequence: CASSLLPDYEQYF.

The chain uses TRBV27 and TRBJ2-1; D is perhaps TRBD2 (5 bases). Per the germline V gene, CDR1 is MNHEY and CDR2 is SMNVEV (reference sequence). The germline V and J ends were trimmed by 6 bases and 0 bases, with 12 bases remaining between them. The CDR3 contains 15 residues. The CDR3 DNA follows: TGTGCCAGCAGGGACTTGGGGAGCTCCTACAATGAGCAGTTCTTC. This translates into CASRDLGSSYNEQFF.

The V gene is TRBV7-9, the J gene TRBJ2-2; perhaps TRBD2 as D (6 bases). V was trimmed by 4 bases and J by 2 bases, leaving 8 bases between them. Germline values: CDR1 SEHNR, CDR2 FQNEAQ (reference sequence). The CDR3 contains 14 residues. The CDR3 coding sequence is TGTGCCAGCAGCTCGGGACTCAACACCGGGGAGCTGTTTTTT. The encoded protein is CASSSGLNTGELFF.

The chain employs TRBV4-2 and TRBJ1-1; tentatively, D is TRBD1 (5 bases). The germline gives CDR1 LGHNA, CDR2 YNFKEQ. The germline V and J ends were trimmed by 6 bases and 0 bases, with 17 bases remaining between them. CDR3 length equals 16 residues. DNA of the CDR3: TGTGCCAGCAGGCAGGGTTCGGACACCCTGAACACTGAAGCTTTCTTT. Translating it yields CASRQGSDTLNTEAFF.

V and J are TRBV13 and TRBJ2-3, with D uncertain. CDR1 is PRHDT, CDR2 FYEKMQ, per germline (reference sequence). The CDR3 sequence is 15 residues long. V was pared by 4 bases and J by 3 bases, with 14 bases between. The CDR3 coding sequence is TGTGCCAGCAGCTCCGCGGCCGAGCTAACAGATACGCAGTATTTT. Its protein product is CASSSAAELTDTQYF.

This clone was seen more than once but under ten times. The CDR3 coding sequence is TGTGCCAGCAGCGTATTCGGGAGCTCCTACGAGCAGTACTTC. Protein sequence: CASSVFGSSYEQYF. The chain has TRBV9 and TRBJ2-7; D is possibly TRBD2 (6 bases). Germline V lookup: CDR1 SGDLS, CDR2 YYNGEE. The V end lost 1 base, the J end lost 0 bases, and 8 bases lay between the germline ends. The CDR3 totals 14 residues.

This sequence joins TRBV10-1 and TRBJ2-7, with 10 bases fitting TRBD2. Unmatched junction bases numbered 8, after V lost 6 bases and J lost 0 bases. The germline gives CDR1 WNHNN, CDR2 SYGVQD (reference sequence). CDR3 size: 16 residues. CDR3: CASSTRTSGTSYEQYF. CDR3 sequence (DNA): TGCGCCAGCAGCACTCGGACTAGCGGCACCTCCTACGAGCAGTACTTC.

The rearrangement joins TRBV9 to TRBJ2-7, with TRBD2 matching over 8 bases. Trimming took 0 bases from V and 6 from J; bases not matched to a gene: 11. CDR3 length equals 16 residues. Germline loops: CDR1 SGDLS, CDR2 YYNGEE. The CDR3 DNA is TGTGCCAGCAGCGTAGGGCTAGCGGGCCCTCTCTTCGAGCAGTACTTC. This gives the protein CASSVGLAGPLFEQYF.

The chain combines TRBV30 with TRBJ2-7; 10 nucleotides match TRBD1. This CDR3 region has 14 residues. J was trimmed by 6 bases and V by 3 bases; bases with no gene match: 8. Per germline, CDR1 GTSNPN and CDR2 SVGIG (reference sequence). The CDR3 bases are TGTGCCTGGAGGGACCGGGACAGGGGCGTCGAGCAGTACTTC. Encoded protein: CAWRDRDRGVEQYF.

The V gene is TRBV6-1, the J gene TRBJ1-5; tentatively, D is TRBD1 (5 bases). V was shortened by 3 bases and J by 2 bases, with 14 bases between the two germline ends. The germline V gene encodes CDR1 MNHNS and CDR2 SASEGT. The CDR3 sequence is 16 residues long. CDR3 DNA: TGTGCCAGCAGTGATCAGGGCTGGGTAGGCAATCAGCCCCAGCATTTT. Residues: CASSDQGWVGNQPQHF.

The V call is TRBV29-1, the J call TRBJ2-7, with D possibly TRBD1 on 6 matching bases. Germline V gene sequence: CDR1 SQVTM, CDR2 ANQGSEA. This CDR3 is built from 12 residues. Trimming took 7 bases from V and 1 from J, leaving 11 bases between them. CDR3 region: CSAEGVSYEQYF. DNA for the CDR3: TGCAGCGCCGAGGGGGTTTCCTACGAGCAGTACTTC.